One sample yielded the 5 T cell receptor beta chains listed below, sequenced in a study of blood T cell repertoires in COVID-19. The repertoire was sequenced with immunoSEQ multiplex PCR; TCRdb's copy has only in-frame clones and lacks some. The sample includes 90,000 to 120,000 clones, 84% seen only once; the top ten take approximately 4%. Sequencing was carried out using peripheral blood. The receptors stem from a human donor in a cohort sampled during active COVID-19.

The rearrangement links TRBV3-1 (or the pseudogene TRBV3-2) to TRBJ1-5, with 7 positions matching TRBD1. CDR1 is LGHDT and CDR2 is YNNKEL in the germline V gene (reference sequence). With 1 base clipped from V and 6 bases from J, the junction kept 6 bases outside the gene matches. The CDR3 is 15 amino acids. In DNA form, the CDR3 reads TGTGCCAGCAGCCAAGGGTTAGGGGGCGCTCAGCCCCAGCATTTT. The encoded protein is CASSQGLGGAQPQHF.

The chain employs TRBV7-2 and TRBJ2-1; 10 nucleotides match TRBD1. Germline CDR1 reads SGHTA; CDR2 reads FQGNSA. V trimming: 5 bases; J trimming: 4 bases; junction bases outside the gene matches: 5. This CDR3 has 15 residues. The CDR3 region is CASSPGQGGYNEQFF. CDR3 coding DNA: TGTGCCAGCAGCCCTGGACAGGGGGGGTACAATGAGCAGTTCTTC.

This sequence joins TRBV5-1 and TRBJ1-2; D possibly corresponds to TRBD1 (5 bases). The V gene's germline CDR1 is SGHRS and CDR2 YFSETQ. Trimming cost V 4 bases and J 5 bases, with 15 bases left between them. The CDR3 is 14 amino acids. CDR3 loop: CASSGGHSGYGYTF. In nucleotides, the CDR3 is TGCGCCAGCAGCGGCGGACATTCCGGATATGGCTACACCTTC.

The chain recombines TRBV7-2 with TRBJ1-6; 8 nucleotides align to TRBD1. This CDR3 spans 15 amino acids. Germline trimming cut 9 bases from V and 7 bases from J; bases unmatched to any gene: 11. Germline CDR1 is SGHTA and CDR2 is FQGNSA. The CDR3 nucleotides are TGTGCCAGTTCAGGGGGCTCCGGTTGGAATTCACCCCTCCACTTT. Translating it yields CASSGGSGWNSPLHF. Filled out from reference TRBV7-2 and TRBJ1-6, the complete variable domain reads GAGVSQSPSNKVTEKGKDVELRCDPISGHTALYWYRQSLGQGLEFLIYFQGNSAPDKSGLPSDRFSAERTGGSVSTLTIQRTQQEDSAVYLCASSGGSGWNSPLHFGNGTRLTVT.

The chain couples TRBV25-1 to TRBJ1-2, with 10 bases fitting TRBD1. From germline, CDR1 is MGHDK and CDR2 SYGVNS. The CDR3 is 13 amino acids. V gave up 5 bases and J gave up 7 bases; unmatched junction bases: 4. CDR3 in DNA: TGTGCCAGCAGTAAGACAGGGGGCCGTGGCTACACCTTC. This codes for CASSKTGGRGYTF.